This T cell receptor beta chain is from a study of T cells in localized non-small cell lung cancer. General study findings and limits: Density of T cells in blood, when higher, went with longer overall survival. Adjacent lung held a median roughly 60 of the top 100 tumor clones. Uninvolved adjacent lung had the highest recorded T cell clonality, with tumor below it.

A word on this clone: Its antigen is undetermined.

V shed 0 bases and J shed 3 bases, with 21 bases lying between them. Germline V gene sequence: CDR1 MGHRA, CDR2 YSYEKL. The CDR3 is made up of 18 amino acids. The method was immunoSEQ multiplex PCR; TCRdb's version includes in-frame clones alone and lacks a portion of them. The table has 20,000 to 25,000 clones, approximately 84% seen once. The clonotype comes from a man aged 35-69 years with stage I lung adenocarcinoma. V usage is TRBV4-1 and J usage is TRBJ2-7, with D uncertain. Material: peripheral blood, obtained before any cancer treatment. The CDR3 nucleotides read TGCGCCAGCAGCCAAGATCGGTCGACTGAATCTGGGTTCTACGAGCAGTACTTC. As protein: CASSQDRSTESGFYEQYF.